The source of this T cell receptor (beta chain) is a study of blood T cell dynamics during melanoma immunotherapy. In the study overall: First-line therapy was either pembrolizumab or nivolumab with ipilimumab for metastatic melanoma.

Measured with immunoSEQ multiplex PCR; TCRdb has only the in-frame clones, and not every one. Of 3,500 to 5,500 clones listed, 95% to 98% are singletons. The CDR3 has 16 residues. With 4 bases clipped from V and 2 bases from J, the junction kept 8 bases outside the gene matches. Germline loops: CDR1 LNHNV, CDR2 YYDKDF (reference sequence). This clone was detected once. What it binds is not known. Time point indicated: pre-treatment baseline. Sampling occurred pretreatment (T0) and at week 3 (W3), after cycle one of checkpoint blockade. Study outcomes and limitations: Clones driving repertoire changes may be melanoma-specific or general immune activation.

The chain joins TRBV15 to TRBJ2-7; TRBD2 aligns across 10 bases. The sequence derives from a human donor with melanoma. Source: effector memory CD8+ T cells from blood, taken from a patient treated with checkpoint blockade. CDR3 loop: CATSTPGLAEPYEQYF. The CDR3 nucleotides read TGTGCCACCAGCACTCCCGGACTAGCGGAACCCTACGAGCAGTACTTC.